Given below is one T cell receptor beta chain in context. Its matching antigen is unknown. CDR1 is MGHDK, CDR2 SYGVNS, per germline. The CDR3 runs to 12 residues. Trimming shortened V by 4 bases and J by 7 bases, and 11 bases separated the two germline ends. These data come from a study of cytomegalovirus exposure and HLA in healthy donors. Study results and limitations: For most TCR sequences rarity was the rule, although some public TCRs occurred in many donors.

Generated by immunoSEQ multiplex PCR, the TCRdb table keeps only in-frame clones and is missing some. The sample has some 180,000 clones; more than 75% are singletons. The V and J genes are TRBV25-1 and TRBJ2-7; D gene uncertain. The sample taken for sequencing was PBMCs. This receptor was obtained from a man younger than 45 in good health and CMV-seropositive. The CDR3 DNA reads TGTGCCAGCAGTGTTACGACGGAGGAGCAGTACTTC. Translated, it gives CASSVTTEEQYF.